Reported below is one T cell receptor beta chain. Its matching antigen is unknown. Each donor had more than 2 ml of blood drawn. TCRdb reprocessed the 5' RACE reads and reports one entry per CDR3 protein, with no DNA. The repertoire table contains fewer than 450,000 distinct CDR3 sequences. This entry belongs to a study of monozygotic twins with inflammatory bowel disease. Per germline, CDR1 KGHSH and CDR2 LQKENI. This CDR3 region has 17 residues. Broader study findings: Compared with healthy co-twins, IBD patients showed reduced TCRbeta repertoire diversity by inverse Simpson.

The gene calls are TRBV18 and TRBJ2-1; TCRdb designates TRBD2, a call that cannot be tested without DNA. This TCR came from a human donor with ulcerative colitis or Crohn's disease, or a healthy co-twin of an affected twin (not recorded which). The sequenced sample was blood. The CDR3 region is CASSPLSPQGHSNEQFF.